The 27 T cell receptor beta chains below all came from one sample that was sequenced in a study of technical replicates of blood from a few donors. TCRdb's table, derived via immunoSEQ multiplex PCR, lists solely in-frame clones and lacks some. Found here are 45,000 to 60,000 clones, roughly 89% of them singletons; the top ten hold about 3.8%. Sequencing was done on a sample of PBMCs. The receptors come from a human donor in good health. Some clones in this sample may be carry-over from other donors' samples.

The chain links TRBV5-6 to TRBJ1-1, with TRBD1 as a possible D gene (6 bases). Germline loops: CDR1 SGHDT, CDR2 YYEEEE. The length of the CDR3 is 12 residues. V was cut by 4 bases and J by 10 bases, with 14 bases left in between. The CDR3 bases are TGTGCCAGCAGCGACACAGGACAGACAGCTTTCTTT. Translated: CASSDTGQTAFF.

The V call is TRBV14, the J call TRBJ1-1; 8 positions agree with TRBD1. The CDR3 is 16 amino acids. V gave up 2 bases and J gave up 7 bases; unmatched junction bases: 12. In germline, CDR1 is SGHDN, CDR2 FVKESK. The DNA for the CDR3 is TGTGCCAGCAGCCAACGTGGAGCCCAGGGGGCGGGTGAAGCTTTCTTT. Amino acid sequence: CASSQRGAQGAGEAFF.

This sequence joins TRBV19 and TRBJ2-7; 9 bases agree with TRBD1. The germline V gene encodes CDR1 LNHDA and CDR2 SQIVND (reference sequence). V lost 1 base to trimming and J lost 2 bases; unmatched junction nucleotides: 3. CDR3 length: 15 amino acids. CDR3 nucleotides: TGTGCCAGTAGTATAGGTGGGACAGGGCCCTACGAGCAGTACTTC. This sequence encodes CASSIGGTGPYEQYF.

The chain has TRBV6-6 and TRBJ1-2, with D hard to call. The CDR3 covers 13 residues. V dropped 0 bases and J dropped 6 bases, with 8 bases sitting between them. From germline, CDR1 is MNHNY and CDR2 SVGAGI (reference sequence). Written as DNA, the CDR3 is TGTGCCAGCAGTTACTCGATGAGTGATGGCTACACCTTC. Amino acid sequence: CASSYSMSDGYTF.

The V call is TRBV18, the J call TRBJ1-4; 7 nucleotides line up with TRBD1. Per germline, CDR1 KGHSH and CDR2 LQKENI. CDR3 length equals 13 residues. V lost 6 bases to trimming and J lost 7 bases; unmatched junction nucleotides: 5. CDR3 DNA: TGTGCCAGCTCGGACAGGACTCTTGAAAAACTGTTTTTT. This codes for CASSDRTLEKLFF.

V is TRBV4-2 and J is TRBJ2-5; 7 bases are a match to TRBD2. Germline CDR1 reads LGHNA; CDR2 reads YNFKEQ. V lost 1 base to trimming and J lost 1 base; unmatched junction nucleotides: 6. This CDR3 has 16 amino acids. CDR3 sequence (DNA): TGTGCCAGCAGCCAAGCAAGCGGGGCGGTCCAAGAGACCCAGTACTTC. It yields the protein CASSQASGAVQETQYF.

This chain joins TRBV11-2 and TRBJ2-3; D remains ambiguous. Germline CDR1 reads SGHAT; CDR2 reads FQNNGV. V was trimmed by 1 base and J by 1 base, leaving 15 bases between them. The CDR3 is made up of 17 amino acids. In nucleotides, the CDR3 is TGTGCCAGCAGCTTAGTCCCAGGAAGCATTGGCACAGATACGCAGTATTTT. Encoded protein: CASSLVPGSIGTDTQYF. Full variable domain (missing parts from reference TRBV11-2 and TRBJ2-3): EAGVAQSPRYKIIEKRQSVAFWCNPISGHATLYWYQQILGQGPKLLIQFQNNGVVDDSQLPKDRFSAERLKGVDSTLKIQPAKLEDSAVYLCASSLVPGSIGTDTQYFGPGTRLTVL.

The sample holds one count of this clone. The CDR3 here is CASSESGTGGETQYF. DNA for the CDR3: TGCGCCAGCAGTGAGTCTGGGACAGGGGGAGAGACCCAGTACTTC. This chain links TRBV10-1 with TRBJ2-5, with 11 bases matching TRBD1. Germline CDR1 WNHNN, CDR2 SYGVQD (reference sequence). V lost 0 bases to trimming and J lost 4 bases; unmatched junction nucleotides: 1. This CDR3 is 15 amino acids long.

The gene calls are TRBV7-9 and TRBJ2-1; TRBD1 aligns across 8 bases. The trim removed 5 bases at V and 2 bases at J, leaving 14 bases unmatched. CDR1 SEHNR and CDR2 FQNEAQ come from the germline V gene (reference sequence). CDR3 length: 18 amino acids. The CDR3 spells CASSPGQGLVGAYNEQFF. The CDR3 DNA sequence: TGTGCCAGCAGCCCTGGACAGGGTCTAGTAGGAGCCTACAATGAGCAGTTCTTC.

The gene calls are TRBV7-2 and TRBJ2-7; 11 positions match TRBD2. This CDR3 is built from 15 residues. V gave up 2 bases and J gave up 3 bases; unmatched junction bases: 3. Germline CDR1 SGHTA, CDR2 FQGNSA. The CDR3 loop reads CASSLSGLAVYEQYF. The CDR3 coding sequence is TGTGCCAGCAGCTTATCGGGACTAGCGGTCTACGAGCAGTACTTC. The complete variable domain, with remaining parts taken from reference TRBV7-2 and TRBJ2-7, reads GAGVSQSPSNKVTEKGKDVELRCDPISGHTALYWYRQSLGQGLEFLIYFQGNSAPDKSGLPSDRFSAERTGGSVSTLTIQRTQQEDSAVYLCASSLSGLAVYEQYFGPGTRLTVT.

This clone showed up just a few times. This chain links TRBV6-5 with TRBJ1-3, with D perhaps TRBD1 (5 bases). The CDR3 contains 15 residues. The V gene's germline CDR1 is MNHEY and CDR2 SVGAGI. V dropped 8 bases and J dropped 4 bases, with 18 bases sitting between them. Here the CDR3 reads CASGPSRTLGNTIYF. CDR3 DNA: TGTGCCAGCGGACCCTCTCGGACATTAGGAAACACCATATATTTT.

The chain has TRBV9 and TRBJ2-3; 7 nucleotides match TRBD1. This CDR3 has 14 amino acids. The ends lost 6 bases at V and 5 bases at J; junction bases unmatched: 9. Germline V CDR1 and CDR2: SGDLS, YYNGEE. This CDR3 is CASTPGGGLDTQYF. CDR3 DNA sequence: TGTGCCAGCACCCCAGGGGGTGGATTAGATACGCAGTATTTT. The entire variable domain, with the rest obtained from reference TRBV9 and TRBJ2-3, is as follows: DSGVTQTPKHLITATGQRVTLRCSPRSGDLSVYWYQQSLDQGLQFLIQYYNGEERAKGNILERFSAQQFPDLHSELNLSSLELGDSALYFCASTPGGGLDTQYFGPGTRLTVL.

V gene TRBV4-1 combines with J gene TRBJ2-6; D not resolved. The V gene lost 5 bases and the J gene lost 0 bases, with 14 bases spanning the gap. Germline V gives CDR1 MGHRA, CDR2 YSYEKL. The CDR3 is 17 residues long. CDR3 loop: CASSVAAPTSGANVLTF. In DNA, the CDR3 is TGCGCCAGCAGCGTAGCAGCCCCGACCTCTGGGGCCAACGTCCTGACTTTC.

This chain links TRBV2 with TRBJ1-2, with 8 bases identical to TRBD1. This CDR3 is 12 amino acids long. The V segment lost 6 bases and the J segment 4 bases; nucleotides outside the gene matches: 1. Germline V gene lookup returns CDR1 SNHLY and CDR2 FYNNEI. This CDR3 reads CASRTGGYGYTF. The DNA for the CDR3 is TGTGCCAGCAGAACAGGGGGCTATGGCTACACCTTC.

The genes are TRBV5-1 and TRBJ2-3; 7 positions agree with TRBD1. Germline CDR1 is SGHRS and CDR2 is YFSETQ. V shed 5 bases and J 1 base; nucleotides not matched to a gene: 1. The CDR3 is made up of 13 amino acids. The CDR3 bases are TGCGCCAGCAGTGGACAGGGCACAGATACGCAGTATTTT. This translates into CASSGQGTDTQYF.

This sequence joins TRBV7-2 and TRBJ1-1; no definite D call. V was shortened by 4 bases and J by 9 bases, with 15 bases between the two germline ends. The germline gives CDR1 SGHTA, CDR2 FQGNSA. CDR3 length equals 13 residues. The CDR3 DNA follows: TGTGCCAGCAGCTCCCCTAGGACTGTGAAAGCTTTCTTT. Translation: CASSSPRTVKAFF.

The chain links TRBV11-3 to TRBJ2-3; maybe TRBD2 (6 bases). Germline values: CDR1 SGHNT, CDR2 YENEEA. CDR3 length: 19 residues. Trimming shortened V by 5 bases and J by 0 bases, and 24 bases separated the two germline ends. This CDR3 is CASSDSGRSVRSSTDTQYF. In DNA form, the CDR3 reads TGTGCCAGCAGCGATAGCGGCAGGAGTGTGCGATCTAGCACAGATACGCAGTATTTT.

The chain couples TRBV7-8 to TRBJ2-7; 7 bases map to TRBD1. The junction had 8 bases not matched to a gene; V was cut back by 3 bases and J by 6 bases. The germline V gene encodes CDR1 SGHVS and CDR2 FQNEAQ. This CDR3 has 14 amino acids. The DNA of the CDR3 is TGTGCCAGCAGCTTGGGACAGCCCTCTGGCGAGCAGTACTTC. Translated, it gives CASSLGQPSGEQYF.

The chain uses TRBV27 and TRBJ1-5; 9 bases align to TRBD1. V shed 10 bases and J 0 bases; nucleotides not matched to a gene: 7. The CDR3 sequence is 15 residues long. Germline CDR1 and CDR2: MNHEY and SMNVEV (reference sequence). CDR3 sequence reads: CATKGQGDSNQPQHF. CDR3 in DNA: TGTGCCACCAAGGGACAGGGCGATAGCAATCAGCCCCAGCATTTT.

The chain links TRBV11-2 to TRBJ2-5, with a weak D call TRBD2 (5 bases). In germline, CDR1 is SGHAT, CDR2 FQNNGV. V lost 5 bases and J lost 7, with 20 bases in between. This CDR3 has 15 amino acids. This chain's CDR3 is CASSHLRPGVLTQYF. The CDR3 region has the DNA TGTGCCAGCAGCCACTTAAGACCCGGGGTTCTGACCCAGTACTTC. Full variable domain (rest looked up from reference TRBV11-2 and TRBJ2-5): EAGVAQSPRYKIIEKRQSVAFWCNPISGHATLYWYQQILGQGPKLLIQFQNNGVVDDSQLPKDRFSAERLKGVDSTLKIQPAKLEDSAVYLCASSHLRPGVLTQYFGPGTRLLVL.

The CDR3 DNA reads TGCGCCAGCAGCTTGGGGACTAGCGGGAGGGTCGATGAGCAGTTCTTC. It encodes CASSLGTSGRVDEQFF. The gene calls are TRBV5-1 and TRBJ2-1; 15 bases line up with TRBD2. This CDR3 has 16 amino acids. CDR1 and CDR2 (germline): SGHRS, YFSETQ. Unmatched junction bases numbered 3, after V lost 0 bases and J lost 8 bases.

For this clone: Other nucleotide sequences from this sample produce the same CDR3. The CDR3 DNA reads TGCGCCAGCAGCCCCAGCGGGGCCTACAATGAGCAGTTCTTC. This gives the protein CASSPSGAYNEQFF. The chain carries TRBV5-1 and TRBJ2-1; 7 bases align to TRBD2. V lost 4 bases and J lost 2; bases outside the gene matches: 3. Per the germline V gene, CDR1 is SGHRS and CDR2 is YFSETQ. CDR3 length: 14 amino acids.

The V call is TRBV7-7, the J call TRBJ2-1, with TRBD2 identical over 7 bases. CDR1 is SSHAT and CDR2 is FNYEAQ in the germline V gene (reference sequence). The trim removed 2 bases at V and 5 bases at J, leaving 6 bases unmatched. The CDR3 spans 15 residues. The CDR3 here is CASSLSLAINNEQFF. CDR3 sequence (DNA): TGTGCCAGCAGCTTATCACTAGCGATAAACAATGAGCAGTTCTTC.

The genes are TRBV12-5 and TRBJ1-6; no clear D. V was pared by 1 base and J by 7 bases, with 5 bases between. The CDR3 spans 13 residues. CDR1 is LGHNT, CDR2 FRNRAP, per germline. CDR3 DNA: TGTGCTAGTGGTTTGGCCGGGAATTCACCCCTCCACTTT. Translation gives CASGLAGNSPLHF.

The genes are TRBV18 and TRBJ2-5, with 8 bases that match TRBD1. Germline CDR1 KGHSH, CDR2 LQKENI. The CDR3 has 13 residues. V shed 6 bases, J shed 4 bases, and the junction held 4 bases outside the gene matches. The CDR3 loop reads CASSPGQGETQYF. CDR3 in DNA: TGTGCCAGCTCCCCCGGACAGGGAGAGACCCAGTACTTC.

This clone was seen only a few times. The rearrangement joins TRBV30 to TRBJ2-7; D possibly corresponds to TRBD1 (6 bases). V lost 2 bases, J lost 5 bases, and 10 bases lay in between. CDR1 GTSNPN and CDR2 SVGIG come from the germline V gene (reference sequence). The CDR3 sequence is 12 residues long. CDR3 sequence: CAWSWGTHEQYF. In DNA, the CDR3 is TGTGCCTGGAGTTGGGGGACACACGAGCAGTACTTC.

V usage is TRBV2 and J usage is TRBJ2-2; 8 nucleotides line up with TRBD2. Germline V CDR1 and CDR2: SNHLY, FYNNEI. V shed 2 bases, J shed 2 bases, and the junction held 4 bases outside the gene matches. The CDR3 has 16 residues. The CDR3 region is CASSERSGGNTGELFF. The CDR3 bases are TGTGCCAGCAGTGAAAGGAGCGGGGGAAACACCGGGGAGCTGTTTTTT.